Presented here are 8 T cell receptor beta chains from one specimen sequenced in a study of cytomegalovirus exposure and HLA in healthy donors. Clones were read by immunoSEQ multiplex PCR, and TCRdb kept only the in-frame ones, dropping some. The sample gives 250,000 to 300,000 clones, 90% of which show up once; under 0.45% is in the top ten. The sample consisted of PBMCs. Every receptor here comes from a woman between 18 and 29 years old in good health and CMV-seronegative.

The V gene is TRBV4-1, the J gene TRBJ1-6, with D maybe TRBD1 (5 bases). V was cut by 3 bases and J by 5 bases, with 23 bases left in between. The CDR3 sequence is 19 residues long. From germline, CDR1 is MGHRA and CDR2 YSYEKL. The CDR3 region is CASSQALTTEVYDNSPLHF. CDR3 nucleotide sequence: TGCGCCAGCAGCCAGGCCCTCACGACAGAGGTGTACGATAATTCACCCCTCCACTTT.

The chain links TRBV6-5 to TRBJ1-3, with D hard to call. CDR1 is MNHEY and CDR2 is SVGAGI in the germline V gene. The CDR3 consists of 15 residues. The ends were cut back, 6 bases at V and 2 bases at J, with 14 bases in the middle. CDR3: CASRQPGITGNTIYF. CDR3 DNA: TGTGCCAGCAGACAGCCAGGAATAACTGGAAACACCATATATTTT.

This clone was seen once. The chain carries TRBV7-2 and TRBJ1-1; TRBD1 is a possible D gene (6 bases). This CDR3 has 14 residues. Trimming removed 1 base from V and 5 bases from J, with 11 bases in between. Germline assignment: CDR1 SGHTA and CDR2 FQGNSA. CDR3 sequence: CASSLDRVTTEAFF. In nucleotides, the CDR3 is TGTGCCAGCAGCTTAGACAGGGTTACAACTGAAGCTTTCTTT.

The chain combines TRBV28 with TRBJ2-3; no firm D call. V dropped 4 bases and J dropped 2 bases, with 13 bases sitting between them. Looked up from germline, CDR1 is MDHEN and CDR2 is SYDVKM. This CDR3 has 15 amino acids. CDR3 in amino acids: CASSSYEPNTDTQYF. CDR3 DNA sequence: TGTGCCAGCAGTTCCTACGAGCCTAACACAGATACGCAGTATTTT. Complete variable domain (other parts from reference TRBV28 and TRBJ2-3): DVKVTQSSRYLVKRTGEKVFLECVQDMDHENMFWYRQDPGLGLRLIYFSYDVKMKEKGDIPEGYSVSREKKERFSLILESASTNQTSMYLCASSSYEPNTDTQYFGPGTRLTVL.

This rearrangement joins TRBV7-9 to TRBJ2-7, with 8 bases that match TRBD1. The V and J ends lost 5 bases and 6 bases, in that order; junction bases with no gene match: 3. This CDR3 comprises 12 residues. Germline CDR1 and CDR2: SEHNR and FQNEAQ (reference sequence). The DNA for the CDR3 is TGTGCCAGCAGCCTGACAGGGGTCGAGCAGTACGTC. It translates to CASSLTGVEQYV.

The chain combines TRBV10-3 with TRBJ1-4; 7 positions match TRBD1. The CDR3 has 21 residues. V dropped 0 bases and J dropped 0; count of bases not matched to a gene: 16. CDR1 is ENHRY and CDR2 is SYGVKD in the germline V gene. CDR3 sequence: CAISESDYKRTGGTTNEKLFF. The CDR3 bases are TGTGCCATCAGTGAGTCCGACTACAAAAGGACAGGCGGAACAACTAATGAAAAACTGTTTTTT.

The chain is built from TRBV2 and TRBJ1-5, with a tentative D call TRBD1 (5 bases). Germline CDR1 SNHLY, CDR2 FYNNEI. Trimming removed 6 bases from V and 3 bases from J, with 12 bases in between. This CDR3 comprises 14 residues. The chain's CDR3 is CASRDTGINQPQHF. The DNA for the CDR3 is TGTGCCAGCAGAGACACAGGAATCAATCAGCCCCAGCATTTT.

V and J are TRBV9 and TRBJ2-5; 7 bases align to TRBD2. The CDR3 has 13 residues. Per germline, CDR1 SGDLS and CDR2 YYNGEE. V lost 4 bases, J lost 5 bases, and 5 bases stayed unmatched. CDR3 DNA: TGTGCCAGCAGCATAAGCGGGGAGGAGACCCAGTACTTC. This gives the protein CASSISGEETQYF.